Following are 30 T cell receptor beta chains from one sample sequenced in a study of Ad26.COV2.S vaccination and SARS-CoV-2 variants. Treatment: some 20 received Ad26.COV2.S at low or high dose, single or two shots; 5 received placebo; per-sample allocation not given. On day 63 after the first injection, vaccine and placebo recipients gave samples. Generated by immunoSEQ multiplex PCR, the TCRdb table keeps only in-frame clones and is missing some. The data show hundreds of thousands of clones, roughly 90% seen once. Sequences were derived from peripheral blood, sampled in a trial of Ad26.COV2.S vaccine versus placebo. These receptors were collected from a person between 18 and 59 years old who received the Ad26.COV2.S COVID-19 vaccine or a placebo.

In this sample, this clone turned up a few times. The gene calls are TRBV6-2 or TRBV6-3 and TRBJ1-5; 7 nucleotides agree with TRBD1. V lost 2 bases and J lost 7; bases outside the gene matches: 2. Germline CDR1 is MNHEY and CDR2 is SVGEGT. This CDR3 has 13 amino acids. CDR3 sequence: CASSYQGGQPQHF. The CDR3 nucleotides are TGTGCCAGCAGTTACCAGGGGGGACAGCCCCAGCATTTT.

This clone is a singleton in its sample. The chain has TRBV18 and TRBJ2-1; TRBD1 might be the D (6 bases). CDR1 and CDR2 from the germline V gene are KGHSH and LQKENI. This CDR3 comprises 13 residues. The germline V and J ends were trimmed by 6 bases and 7 bases, with 13 bases remaining between them. CDR3 region: CASSLGQRNEQFF. In nucleotides, the CDR3 is TGTGCCAGCTCCCTAGGACAGAGGAATGAGCAGTTCTTC.

V gene TRBV24-1 combines with J gene TRBJ1-1; D remains unclear. The germline V gene encodes CDR1 KGHDR and CDR2 SFDVKD. The germline V and J ends were trimmed by 3 bases and 1 base, with 5 bases remaining between them. CDR3 length: 13 amino acids. CDR3 residues: CATSDEKNTEAFF. CDR3 nucleotides: TGTGCCACCAGTGATGAAAAGAACACTGAAGCTTTCTTT.

This chain uses TRBV19 with TRBJ1-3; D ambiguous. The CDR3 contains 18 residues. Germline V CDR1 and CDR2: LNHDA, SQIVND (reference sequence). V was pared by 5 bases and J by 0 bases, with 20 bases between. For the CDR3, the DNA is TGTGCCAGTAGTCCGTTCACCGGGAGAATGAACTCTGGAAACACCATATATTTT. It encodes CASSPFTGRMNSGNTIYF.

The rearrangement uses TRBV4-2 and TRBJ2-2; 7 bases map to TRBD2. The V segment lost 2 bases and the J segment 6 bases; nucleotides outside the gene matches: 9. Looked up from germline, CDR1 is LGHNA and CDR2 is YNFKEQ. The CDR3 consists of 16 residues. CDR3 sequence (DNA): TGTGCCAGCAGCCAAAACGGGGGGTACCCGGCCGGGGAGCTGTTTTTT. It specifies CASSQNGGYPAGELFF.

CDR3 nucleotide sequence: TGTGCCAGCAAACGGACAGTCGCGTCGAACACTGAAGCTTTCTTT. Translation: CASKRTVASNTEAFF. The chain recombines TRBV27 with TRBJ1-1; a possible D gene is TRBD1 (6 bases). The CDR3 has 15 residues. From germline, CDR1 is MNHEY and CDR2 SMNVEV (reference sequence). Trimming shortened V by 7 bases and J by 1 base, and 16 bases separated the two germline ends.

The chain carries TRBV30 and TRBJ1-4; 10 bases map to TRBD1. This CDR3 region has 17 residues. Per the germline V gene, CDR1 is GTSNPN and CDR2 is SVGIG (reference sequence). The trim removed 0 bases at V and 4 bases at J, leaving 8 bases unmatched. CDR3: CAWSVRDRGPLNEKLFF. DNA of the CDR3: TGTGCCTGGAGTGTCCGAGACAGGGGGCCCCTTAATGAAAAACTGTTTTTT.

The chain carries TRBV5-1 and TRBJ1-6; 7 nucleotides match TRBD1. CDR3 length: 15 residues. The germline V gene encodes CDR1 SGHRS and CDR2 YFSETQ. The ends lost 4 bases at V and 6 bases at J; junction bases unmatched: 7. The CDR3 region has the DNA TGCGCCAGCAGCAGGGGGCTATCGACTAATTCACCCCTCCACTTT. It codes for CASSRGLSTNSPLHF.

V gene TRBV11-2 combines with J gene TRBJ2-7, with TRBD2 matching over 9 bases. Trimming removed 9 bases from V and 4 bases from J; junction bases left unmatched: 4. The CDR3 is 12 amino acids. Germline-derived CDR1 and CDR2 are SGHAT and FQNNGV. The CDR3 loop is CASAGGPYEQYF. The CDR3 region has the DNA TGTGCCAGTGCGGGGGGGCCGTACGAGCAGTACTTC.

V usage is TRBV4-3 and J usage is TRBJ1-2; TRBD1 matches 8 bases. The CDR3 extends over 15 amino acids. Germline V gene data show CDR1 as LGHNA and CDR2 as YSLEER. Trimming cost V 0 bases and J 8 bases; bases outside gene matches: 8. CDR3 bases: TGCGCCAGCAGCCAAGATCAAGGGACAGGCCGAGGCTACACCTTC. Protein: CASSQDQGTGRGYTF.

The V gene is TRBV6-2 or TRBV6-3, the J gene TRBJ2-1; 9 bases agree with TRBD2. The CDR3 totals 14 residues. V shed 5 bases and J 9 bases; nucleotides not matched to a gene: 8. Germline values: CDR1 MNHEY, CDR2 SVGEGT. The CDR3 DNA follows: TGTGCCAGCAGTCAGGTAGCGGGAGAGGGTGAGCAGTTCTTC. Its translation is CASSQVAGEGEQFF.

The rearrangement links TRBV5-1 to TRBJ2-7, with D maybe TRBD1 (6 bases). The CDR3 contains 14 residues. Trimming removed 0 bases at V and 9 bases at J, with 16 bases between. Germline values: CDR1 SGHRS, CDR2 YFSETQ. The CDR3 reads CASSLGLGRDTQYF. The DNA of the CDR3 is TGCGCCAGCAGCTTGGGGTTGGGCAGGGACACGCAGTACTTC.

The chain recombines TRBV5-6 with TRBJ2-7; D remains unclear. This CDR3 region has 13 residues. Germline V gives CDR1 SGHDT, CDR2 YYEEEE. V was shortened by 4 bases and J by 5 bases, with 13 bases between the two germline ends. CDR3 residues: CASSRLIVDEQYF. CDR3 sequence (DNA): TGTGCCAGCAGCCGACTTATTGTCGACGAGCAGTACTTC.

The chain couples TRBV7-3 to TRBJ1-1; D remains unclear. Germline V gene lookup returns CDR1 SGHTA and CDR2 FQGTGA. CDR3 length equals 14 residues. V lost 5 bases and J 1 base, leaving 11 bases between the germline ends. CDR3 protein: CASSQEGPNTEAFF. The CDR3 DNA is TGTGCCAGCAGCCAAGAAGGACCGAACACTGAAGCTTTCTTT.

This chain uses TRBV18 with TRBJ2-2; 8 bases are a match to TRBD1. The CDR3 length is 15 residues. Looked up from germline, CDR1 is KGHSH and CDR2 is LQKENI. Trimming cost V 3 bases and J 5 bases; bases outside gene matches: 5. The CDR3 DNA reads TGTGCCAGCTCACCTCCAGGGGGCCTTACCGGGGAGCTGTTTTTT. Translation gives CASSPPGGLTGELFF.

The V and J genes are TRBV30 and TRBJ2-5; D is uncertain. The ends were cut back, 1 base at V and 1 base at J, with 7 bases in the middle. Germline V lookup: CDR1 GTSNPN, CDR2 SVGIG (reference sequence). This CDR3 contains 13 residues. CDR3 in amino acids: CAWSGLLQETQYF. As DNA, the CDR3 is TGTGCCTGGAGTGGACTTCTCCAAGAGACCCAGTACTTC.

The gene calls are TRBV7-2 and TRBJ2-3; TRBD1 might be the D (5 bases). The germline V gene has CDR1 SGHTA and CDR2 FQGNSA. V was trimmed by 1 base and J by 2 bases, leaving 16 bases between them. This CDR3 contains 17 residues. CDR3 sequence reads: CASSLVGVGYPTDTQYF. DNA for the CDR3: TGTGCCAGCAGCTTAGTAGGGGTGGGGTACCCCACAGATACGCAGTATTTT.

CDR3 residues: CASSPTGVGLNTEAFF. The CDR3 region has the DNA TGTGCCAGCTCACCTACAGGTGTAGGGTTGAACACTGAAGCTTTCTTT. The chain recombines TRBV18 with TRBJ1-1, with D tentatively TRBD1 (5 bases). V lost 3 bases and J 0 bases, leaving 14 bases between the germline ends. Looked up from germline, CDR1 is KGHSH and CDR2 is LQKENI. The CDR3 sequence is 16 residues long.

This sequence joins TRBV11-2 and TRBJ2-5; D might be TRBD1 (5 bases). The CDR3 is 15 residues long. V was clipped by 5 bases and J by 1 base, with 14 bases between them. CDR1 is SGHAT, CDR2 FQNNGV, per germline. The CDR3 loop reads CASSPRTISQETQYF. CDR3 DNA: TGTGCCAGCAGCCCTCGGACAATCAGCCAAGAGACCCAGTACTTC.

This chain connects TRBV2 to TRBJ1-3; D call uncertain. There are 15 residues in the CDR3. The ends were cut back, 7 bases at V and 2 bases at J, with 15 bases in the middle. CDR1 is SNHLY, CDR2 FYNNEI, per germline. This CDR3 reads CASKRLERTGNTIYF. The CDR3 coding sequence is TGTGCCAGCAAAAGGTTAGAACGGACTGGAAACACCATATATTTT.

The genes are TRBV29-1 and TRBJ2-5; 7 nucleotides agree with TRBD2. V was pared by 3 bases and J by 7 bases, with 8 bases of the junction left unmatched. There are 13 residues in the CDR3. CDR1 SQVTM and CDR2 ANQGSEA come from the germline V gene. CDR3 loop: CSVDGSGLGTQYF. The CDR3 region has the DNA TGCAGCGTTGATGGTAGCGGGTTGGGGACCCAGTACTTC.

The chain recombines TRBV27 with TRBJ2-7; TRBD2 matches 8 bases. The germline V gene has CDR1 MNHEY and CDR2 SMNVEV (reference sequence). V was pared by 9 bases and J by 0 bases, with 22 bases of the junction left unmatched. The CDR3 contains 19 residues. The DNA for the CDR3 is TGTGCCAGGCCCCGGGACGGGGGAGAAGAAGGGACTAGCTCCTACGAGCAGTACTTC. This translates into CARPRDGGEEGTSSYEQYF.

The chain combines TRBV2 with TRBJ2-2; 11 bases agree with TRBD2. With 6 bases clipped from V and 3 bases from J, the junction kept 9 bases outside the gene matches. There are 17 residues in the CDR3. Per the germline V gene, CDR1 is SNHLY and CDR2 is FYNNEI. The CDR3 region has the DNA TGTGCCAGCAGACTGACTAGCGGGACTGTTTACACCGGGGAGCTGTTTTTT. Protein: CASRLTSGTVYTGELFF.

The chain links TRBV9 to TRBJ2-2; 13 bases are shared with TRBD2. Unmatched junction bases numbered 4, after V lost 4 bases and J lost 4 bases. The CDR3 runs to 16 residues. Germline lookup yields CDR1 SGDLS and CDR2 YYNGEE. This chain's CDR3 is CASSPWTSGGTGELFF. CDR3 DNA sequence: TGTGCCAGCAGCCCCTGGACTAGCGGGGGCACCGGGGAGCTGTTTTTT.

This chain links TRBV10-3 with TRBJ2-1; TRBD2 agrees at 10 bases. Germline CDR1 ENHRY, CDR2 SYGVKD. The CDR3 is made up of 14 amino acids. J lost 9 bases, V lost 4 bases, and 6 bases had no gene match. The CDR3 is CAISASGRLGEQFF. The DNA of the CDR3 is TGTGCCATCAGTGCTAGCGGGAGATTAGGTGAGCAGTTCTTC.

This clone was seen just once. This sequence joins TRBV27 and TRBJ1-1; possible D gene TRBD1, 5 bases. The V and J ends lost 6 bases and 4 bases respectively, with 15 bases between them. Germline V gives CDR1 MNHEY, CDR2 SMNVEV (reference sequence). The CDR3 runs to 14 residues. The CDR3 reads CASRGGRRGTEAFF. The CDR3 nucleotides are TGTGCCAGCAGGGGTGGACGAAGGGGCACTGAAGCTTTCTTT.

The chain carries TRBV18 and TRBJ2-5; D remains unclear. The CDR3 runs to 14 residues. V shed 3 bases and J shed 0 bases, with 8 bases lying between them. The germline V gene has CDR1 KGHSH and CDR2 LQKENI. The CDR3 protein is CASSPPSDQETQYF. The CDR3 DNA follows: TGTGCCAGCTCACCGCCCTCAGACCAAGAGACCCAGTACTTC.

The chain recombines TRBV18 with TRBJ1-4; the match to TRBD1 covers 7 bases. The CDR3 contains 13 residues. The germline V gene encodes CDR1 KGHSH and CDR2 LQKENI. J lost 4 bases, V lost 5 bases, and 1 base had no gene match. CDR3 loop: CASSGTDNEKLFF. CDR3 coding DNA: TGTGCCAGCTCAGGGACAGATAATGAAAAACTGTTTTTT.

The genes are TRBV5-4 and TRBJ2-1, with D tentatively TRBD2 (5 bases). The germline CDR1 and CDR2 sequences are SGHNT and YYREEE (reference sequence). V lost 3 bases, J lost 2 bases, and 15 bases lay in between. This CDR3 contains 16 residues. The CDR3 here is CASSSGVAEAYNEQFF. The CDR3 DNA reads as TGTGCCAGCAGCTCTGGGGTTGCGGAGGCCTACAATGAGCAGTTCTTC.

The rearrangement joins TRBV5-6 to TRBJ2-7; D not certain. The CDR3 covers 14 residues. CDR1 is SGHDT and CDR2 is YYEEEE in the germline V gene. The V end lost 2 bases, the J end lost 4 bases, and 13 bases lay between the germline ends. The CDR3 DNA follows: TGTGCCAGCAGCTTAGAGGAGAACTGGTACGAGCAGTACTTC. Residues: CASSLEENWYEQYF. Based on the CDR3 plus reference TRBV5-6 and TRBJ2-7, the full variable domain is DAGVTQSPTHLIKTRGQQVTLRCSPKSGHDTVSWYQQALGQGPQFIFQYYEEEERQRGNFPDRFSGHQFPNYSSELNVNALLLGDSALYLCASSLEENWYEQYFGPGTRLTVT.